Listed below are T cell receptor beta chains from one sample, sequenced in a study of T cells in localized non-small cell lung cancer. TCRdb's copy holds only in-frame clones and misses some; the assay was immunoSEQ multiplex PCR. The sample lists some 4,300 clones, around 30% occurring once. Source: lung tumor tissue, taken before any cancer treatment. These receptors all come from a woman aged 40-69 years with stage II squamous cell lung carcinoma. CDR3s leave out the opening cysteine and the closing phenylalanine or tryptophan. Each record gives: D gene, J gene, V gene, CDR3 protein. The D gene is left open where the match is weak.

d_gene: TRBD2; j_gene: TRBJ2-1; v_gene: TRBV28; CDR3aa: ASSFASGSFHDEQF
d_gene: NA; j_gene: TRBJ2-2; v_gene: TRBV15; CDR3aa: ATSRGEGTGELF
d_gene: NA; j_gene: TRBJ1-1; v_gene: TRBV30; CDR3aa: AWSSGDTEAF
d_gene: TRBD2; j_gene: TRBJ2-1; v_gene: TRBV11-3; CDR3aa: ASSLVAGTTRGNEQF
d_gene: TRBD1; j_gene: TRBJ1-1; v_gene: TRBV6-8; CDR3aa: ASRYQGALNTEAF
d_gene: TRBD1; j_gene: TRBJ2-7; v_gene: TRBV6-8; CDR3aa: ASSLGLQGASYEQY
d_gene: NA; j_gene: TRBJ1-5; v_gene: TRBV15; CDR3aa: ATSRALGHPQPQH
d_gene: TRBD1; j_gene: TRBJ2-2; v_gene: TRBV6-8; CDR3aa: ASSYSRQGTGELF
d_gene: NA; j_gene: TRBJ2-7; v_gene: TRBV11-3; CDR3aa: ASSLVAAGGTGEQY
d_gene: NA; j_gene: TRBJ2-3; v_gene: TRBV19; CDR3aa: ASRSRAADTQY
d_gene: TRBD2; j_gene: TRBJ2-3; v_gene: TRBV9; CDR3aa: ASSVTGLAGDTQY
d_gene: NA; j_gene: TRBJ1-5; v_gene: TRBV9; CDR3aa: ASSGSGDGQPQH
d_gene: TRBD1; j_gene: TRBJ2-7; v_gene: TRBV28; CDR3aa: ASSFGTGHLNSYEQY
d_gene: NA; j_gene: TRBJ1-1; v_gene: TRBV11-3; CDR3aa: ASTVSRGSMNTEAF
d_gene: NA; j_gene: TRBJ1-2; v_gene: TRBV6-8; CDR3aa: ASTPWGRGLSVGYT
d_gene: NA; j_gene: TRBJ1-2; v_gene: TRBV6-8; CDR3aa: AISAEGRGYGYT
d_gene: NA; j_gene: TRBJ2-3; v_gene: TRBV6-8; CDR3aa: ASRITGQSTDTQY
d_gene: NA; j_gene: TRBJ1-1; v_gene: TRBV11-3; CDR3aa: ASSSRGGMNTEAF
d_gene: NA; j_gene: TRBJ1-5; v_gene: TRBV6-8; CDR3aa: ASRGEAHQPQH
d_gene: TRBD2; j_gene: TRBJ2-7; v_gene: TRBV29-1; CDR3aa: SVTHSGRSSYEQY
d_gene: TRBD1; j_gene: TRBJ2-1; v_gene: TRBV9; CDR3aa: ASSVQGARNEQF
d_gene: TRBD1; j_gene: TRBJ1-1; v_gene: TRBV18; CDR3aa: ASSPSQGGTEAF
d_gene: TRBD1; j_gene: TRBJ1-5; v_gene: TRBV28; CDR3aa: ASSLRGPGQPQH
d_gene: TRBD1; j_gene: TRBJ2-1; v_gene: TRBV30; CDR3aa: ACLGDSSYNEQF
d_gene: NA; j_gene: TRBJ1-5; v_gene: TRBV19; CDR3aa: ASSIKGNQPQH
d_gene: NA; j_gene: TRBJ2-3; v_gene: TRBV6-8; CDR3aa: ASGLRGLTDTQY
d_gene: TRBD2; j_gene: TRBJ2-5; v_gene: TRBV29-1; CDR3aa: SVGAGGPQETQY
d_gene: TRBD2; j_gene: TRBJ2-5; v_gene: TRBV6-8; CDR3aa: ASSGLAGASLQETQY
d_gene: TRBD1; j_gene: TRBJ2-1; v_gene: TRBV18; CDR3aa: ASSILPGQPNNEQF
d_gene: NA; j_gene: TRBJ1-2; v_gene: TRBV30; CDR3aa: AWSGGARGYT
d_gene: TRBD2; j_gene: TRBJ2-1; v_gene: TRBV11-3; CDR3aa: ASSLTSGRNNEQF
d_gene: NA; j_gene: TRBJ1-4; v_gene: TRBV28; CDR3aa: ASRRRPTGKLF
d_gene: TRBD1; j_gene: TRBJ1-2; v_gene: TRBV6-7; CDR3aa: ASSEGGRGYGYT
d_gene: TRBD2; j_gene: TRBJ2-2; v_gene: TRBV6-8; CDR3aa: ASVPGTSGRWELF
d_gene: TRBD2; j_gene: TRBJ2-7; v_gene: TRBV11-3; CDR3aa: ASSLSGRRSYEQY
d_gene: NA; j_gene: TRBJ1-4; v_gene: TRBV11-3; CDR3aa: ASSLSRATNEKLF
d_gene: NA; j_gene: TRBJ1-1; v_gene: TRBV18; CDR3aa: ASSPLPLAGLNTEAF
d_gene: NA; j_gene: TRBJ1-4; v_gene: TRBV11-3; CDR3aa: ASSYRQAGEKLF
d_gene: TRBD1; j_gene: TRBJ2-7; v_gene: TRBV25-1; CDR3aa: ASSAALIPGQGAYEQY
d_gene: NA; j_gene: TRBJ1-3; v_gene: TRBV14; CDR3aa: ASSRGHSGNTIY
d_gene: TRBD2; j_gene: TRBJ2-1; v_gene: TRBV30; CDR3aa: AWRRGAGTSGIEQF
d_gene: NA; j_gene: TRBJ1-5; v_gene: TRBV28; CDR3aa: ASSLTGLPQH
d_gene: TRBD1; j_gene: TRBJ1-1; v_gene: TRBV29-1; CDR3aa: SVVWDRVGWRKNTEAF
d_gene: TRBD1; j_gene: TRBJ1-5; v_gene: TRBV28; CDR3aa: ASSGGGVQPQH
d_gene: TRBD2; j_gene: TRBJ2-1; v_gene: TRBV15; CDR3aa: ATSRDLPRTSGNEQF
d_gene: TRBD1; j_gene: TRBJ1-2; v_gene: TRBV28; CDR3aa: ASTPQGLGYGYT
d_gene: NA; j_gene: TRBJ1-2; v_gene: TRBV27; CDR3aa: ASSGSADYGYT
d_gene: NA; j_gene: TRBJ1-4; v_gene: TRBV9; CDR3aa: ASSGSPRGSNEKLF
d_gene: NA; j_gene: TRBJ2-1; v_gene: TRBV6-1; CDR3aa: ASSEVQARAI
d_gene: TRBD2; j_gene: TRBJ2-3; v_gene: TRBV19; CDR3aa: ASSIGGRRVKDTQY
d_gene: TRBD1; j_gene: TRBJ1-4; v_gene: TRBV11-3; CDR3aa: ASSLDRGGEKLF
d_gene: TRBD1; j_gene: TRBJ2-7; v_gene: TRBV15; CDR3aa: ATSAEPTGKYEQY
d_gene: NA; j_gene: TRBJ2-7; v_gene: TRBV10-2; CDR3aa: ASSRGSYEQY
d_gene: TRBD2; j_gene: TRBJ2-3; v_gene: TRBV11-3; CDR3aa: ASSSPLAGGTDTQY
d_gene: TRBD2; j_gene: TRBJ2-1; v_gene: TRBV9; CDR3aa: ASSAASGRAYNEQF
d_gene: TRBD2; j_gene: TRBJ2-1; v_gene: TRBV18; CDR3aa: ASSPPGGSKMYNEQF